This is a list of T cell receptor beta chains from one sample in a study of cytomegalovirus exposure and HLA in healthy donors. Assay: immunoSEQ multiplex PCR; the TCRdb copy retains only in-frame clones and omits some. The sample consists of approximately 200,000 clones, 78% of them appearing once. Sequenced material: PBMCs. All receptors derive from a woman aged 25 to 39 in good health and CMV-seropositive. CDR3s include the opening cysteine and the closing phenylalanine or tryptophan. The order of the fields is D gene, clone size, J gene, V gene, CDR3 protein, CDR3 DNA. The D gene is left open where the match is weak. Not every row has a clone size; where given, it reads once, few, many or a size class.

.	once	TRBJ2-3	TRBV11-2	CASSLGTSTDTQYF	TGTGCCAGCAGCTTAGGGACTAGCACAGATACGCAGTATTTT
TRBD2	once	TRBJ2-3	TRBV4-3	CASSQGGAAGGLDTQYF	TGCGCCAGCAGCCAGGGAGGGGCGGCGGGGGGATTGGATACGCAGTATTTT
.	.	TRBJ1-1	TRBV19	CASSSTPSFTEAFF	TGTGCCAGTAGTTCCACACCTAGTTTCACTGAAGCTTTCTTT
.	.	TRBJ2-6	TRBV7-9	CASSPPGGTGNSGANVLTF	TGTGCCAGCAGCCCCCCCGGGGGGACAGGCAACTCTGGGGCCAACGTCCTGACTTTC
.	.	TRBJ1-1	TRBV19	CASGEAGTEAFF	TGTGCCAGCGGGGAAGCGGGAACTGAAGCTTTCTTT
.	few	TRBJ2-1	TRBV27	CASSGRAQRLNEQFF	TGTGCCAGCAGTGGGCGGGCCCAGCGGTTGAATGAGCAGTTCTTC
TRBD2	once	TRBJ2-5	TRBV7-3	CASGRGAMETQYF	TGTGCCAGCGGGCGGGGGGCCATGGAGACCCAGTACTTC
.	.	TRBJ2-1	TRBV20-1	CSAFAGGRKFF	TGCAGTGCTTTCGCCGGGGGACGAAAGTTCTTC
TRBD1	.	TRBJ1-2	TRBV25-1	CASSVEGARSGYTF	TGTGCCAGCAGTGTGGAGGGGGCGCGAAGTGGCTACACCTTC
TRBD1	.	TRBJ1-2	TRBV6-4	CASSDSPDRPWGYTF	TGTGCCAGCAGTGATTCCCCGGACAGGCCCTGGGGCTACACCTTC
.	.	TRBJ1-4	TRBV5-4	CASSLGLREGNEKLFF	TGTGCCAGCAGCTTGGGACTCCGTGAGGGTAATGAAAAACTGTTTTTT
.	.	TRBJ2-1	TRBV20-1	CSAVRGNEQFF	TGCAGTGCTGTCAGAGGCAATGAGCAGTTCTTC
.	.	TRBJ1-1	TRBV18	CASSPSLGLWNTEAFF	TGTGCCAGCTCTCCGTCTCTGGGGCTCTGGAACACTGAAGCTTTCTTT
.	.	TRBJ2-3	TRBV7-2	CATRRSPGVADTQYF	TGTGCCACCAGGAGATCGCCGGGAGTAGCAGATACGCAGTATTTT
TRBD2	few	TRBJ2-3	TRBV25-1	CASSEPGGFGTQYF	TGTGCCAGCAGTGAACCGGGGGGTTTCGGTACGCAGTATTTT
.	.	TRBJ2-7	TRBV6-5	CASSPEWGPYEQYF	TGTGCCAGCAGCCCGGAGTGGGGGCCCTACGAGCAGTACTTC
TRBD1	.	TRBJ1-5	TRBV19	CASSIGDRGLRFYQPQHF	TGTGCCAGTAGTATAGGGGACAGGGGGCTCCGGTTTTATCAGCCCCAGCATTTT
TRBD2	.	TRBJ2-7	TRBV4-3	CASSQAAGGAYEQYF	TGCGCCAGCAGCCAAGCAGCGGGGGGGGCCTACGAGCAGTACTTC
TRBD2	.	TRBJ2-2	TRBV11-2	CASSSRTSGRAPGELFF	TGTGCCAGCAGCTCCCGTACTAGCGGGAGGGCCCCCGGGGAGCTGTTTTTT
.	.	TRBJ1-2	TRBV4-3	CASSQGSGGNYGYTF	TGCGCCAGCAGCCAAGGGTCGGGAGGAAACTATGGCTACACCTTC
.	once	TRBJ1-6	TRBV12-1	CASSFAAGGNSPLHF	TGTGCCAGCAGCTTTGCGGCCGGCGGTAATTCACCCCTCCACTTT
TRBD2	many	TRBJ2-1	TRBV2	CASRGLAGLNEQFF	TGTGCCAGCAGGGGACTAGCGGGCCTCAATGAGCAGTTCTTC
TRBD2	.	TRBJ2-5	TRBV28	CASSLTLAGDYQETQYF	TGTGCCAGCAGCCTTACCTTAGCGGGAGATTACCAAGAGACCCAGTACTTC
TRBD2	.	TRBJ2-5	TRBV29-1	CSAIEPLAENQETQYF	TGCAGCGCGATCGAGCCGCTAGCGGAGAACCAAGAGACCCAGTACTTC
.	few	TRBJ2-3	TRBV28	CASRTGTPDTQYF	TGTGCCAGCAGGACAGGGACTCCAGATACGCAGTATTTT
.	.	TRBJ2-2	TRBV4-3	CASSQGLVPGELFF	TGCGCCAGCAGCCAAGGTCTAGTCCCCGGGGAGCTGTTTTTT
TRBD2	.	TRBJ2-7	TRBV7-8	CASTPGPSGYEQYF	TGTGCCAGTACCCCCGGGCCTAGCGGGTACGAGCAGTACTTC
TRBD1	.	TRBJ2-1	TRBV2	CASSAGQGGGFEQFF	TGTGCCAGCAGTGCAGGACAGGGGGGGGGATTTGAGCAGTTCTTC
.	.	TRBJ2-3	TRBV11-2	CASSLTTRGTDTQYF	TGTGCCAGCAGCCTCACGACTAGAGGGACAGATACGCAGTATTTT
.	.	TRBJ2-5	TRBV23-1	CATRGGDQETQYF	TGCGCCACCAGAGGGGGGGATCAAGAGACCCAGTACTTC
.	.	TRBJ2-7	TRBV7-9	CASSLGTVREQYF	TGTGCCAGCAGCTTAGGGACTGTACGCGAGCAGTACTTC
.	few	TRBJ2-7	TRBV28	CASSPSGQGGYEQYF	TGTGCCAGCAGTCCCTCCGGACAAGGTGGGTACGAGCAGTACTTC
TRBD1	.	TRBJ1-2	TRBV7-8	CASSLSDPGQGHYGYTF	TGTGCCAGCAGCTTATCGGACCCGGGACAGGGTCATTATGGCTACACCTTC
.	few	TRBJ1-1	TRBV13	CASSAGQNTEAFF	TGTGCCAGCAGCGCCGGACAGAACACTGAAGCTTTCTTT
.	.	TRBJ2-1	TRBV5-1	CASSLAAGPSSYNEQFF	TGCGCCAGCAGCTTGGCGGCGGGCCCAAGCTCCTACAATGAGCAGTTCTTC
.	few	TRBJ1-2	TRBV5-1	CASSLDIGYGYTF	TGCGCCAGCAGCCTGGACATTGGCTATGGCTACACCTTC
.	.	TRBJ2-1	TRBV5-1	CASSSGGTGLTSGYNEQFF	TGCGCCAGCAGCTCTGGGGGGACAGGGTTAACTAGCGGGTACAATGAGCAGTTCTTC
TRBD2	.	TRBJ2-1	TRBV4-1	CASSQGTSGSLDEQFF	TGCGCCAGCAGCCAGGGAACTAGCGGGAGTTTGGATGAGCAGTTCTTC
.	.	TRBJ1-1	TRBV10-3	CAISDHKGGDEAFF	TGTGCCATCAGTGACCATAAAGGGGGGGATGAAGCTTTCTTT
.	.	TRBJ2-1	TRBV6-5	CASSYGLIDEQFF	TGTGCCAGCAGTTACGGACTAATCGATGAGCAGTTCTTC
.	.	TRBJ2-2	TRBV6-5	CASSRARTGELFF	TGTGCCAGCAGCCGAGCCAGGACCGGGGAGCTGTTTTTT